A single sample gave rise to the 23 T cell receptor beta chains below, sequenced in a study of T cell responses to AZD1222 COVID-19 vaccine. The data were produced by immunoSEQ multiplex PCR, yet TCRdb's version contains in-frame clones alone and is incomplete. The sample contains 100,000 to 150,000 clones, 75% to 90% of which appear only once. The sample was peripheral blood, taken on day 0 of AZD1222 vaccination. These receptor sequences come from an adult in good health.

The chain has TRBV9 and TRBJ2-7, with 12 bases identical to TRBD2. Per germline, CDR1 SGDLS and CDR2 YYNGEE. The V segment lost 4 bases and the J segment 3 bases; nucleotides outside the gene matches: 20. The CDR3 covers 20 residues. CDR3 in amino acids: CASSPTFSSGRALGVYEQYF. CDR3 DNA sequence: TGTGCCAGCAGCCCAACTTTCTCTAGCGGGAGGGCCCTTGGTGTCTACGAGCAGTACTTC.

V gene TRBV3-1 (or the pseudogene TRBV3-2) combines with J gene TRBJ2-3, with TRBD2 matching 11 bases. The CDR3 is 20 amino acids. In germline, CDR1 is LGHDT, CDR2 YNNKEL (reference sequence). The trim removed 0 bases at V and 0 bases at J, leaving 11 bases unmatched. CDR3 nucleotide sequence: TGTGCCAGCAGCCAAGAACTAGCGGGGGAATTCGGGATAAGCACAGATACGCAGTATTTT. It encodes CASSQELAGEFGISTDTQYF.

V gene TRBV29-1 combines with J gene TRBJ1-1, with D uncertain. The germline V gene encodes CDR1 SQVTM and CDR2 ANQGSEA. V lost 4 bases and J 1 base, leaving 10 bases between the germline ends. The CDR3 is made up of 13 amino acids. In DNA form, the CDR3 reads TGCAGCGTTGTGAGGGCAGGGAACACTGAAGCTTTCTTT. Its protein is CSVVRAGNTEAFF. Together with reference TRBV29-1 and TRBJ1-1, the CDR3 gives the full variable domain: SAVISQKPSRDICQRGTSLTIQCQVDSQVTMMFWYRQQPGQSLTLIATANQGSEATYESGFVIDKFPISRPNLTFSTLTVSNMSPEDSSIYLCSVVRAGNTEAFFGQGTRLTVV.

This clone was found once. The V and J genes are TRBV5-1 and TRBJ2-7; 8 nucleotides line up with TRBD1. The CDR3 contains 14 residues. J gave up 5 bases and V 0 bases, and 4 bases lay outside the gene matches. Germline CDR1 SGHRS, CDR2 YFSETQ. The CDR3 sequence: CASSLGGQGDEQYF. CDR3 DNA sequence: TGCGCCAGCAGCTTGGGCGGACAGGGCGACGAGCAGTACTTC.

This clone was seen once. As DNA, the CDR3 is TGTGCCAGCAGCTTAAGGGCCCCGGGACAGGGGGCAGGGCAGCCCCAGCATTTT. It yields the protein CASSLRAPGQGAGQPQHF. The chain carries TRBV7-6 and TRBJ1-5, with 12 bases lining up with TRBD1. The J segment lost 7 bases and the V segment lost 2 bases, leaving 12 bases of the junction unmatched. Looked up from germline, CDR1 is SGHVS and CDR2 is FNYEAQ. This CDR3 has 18 amino acids.

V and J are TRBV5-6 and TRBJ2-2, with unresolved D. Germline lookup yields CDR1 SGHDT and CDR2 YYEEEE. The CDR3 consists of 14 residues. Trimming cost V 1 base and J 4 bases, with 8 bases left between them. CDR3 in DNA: TGTGCCAGCAGCTTGTTTGGGTTCACCGGGGAGCTGTTTTTT. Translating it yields CASSLFGFTGELFF.

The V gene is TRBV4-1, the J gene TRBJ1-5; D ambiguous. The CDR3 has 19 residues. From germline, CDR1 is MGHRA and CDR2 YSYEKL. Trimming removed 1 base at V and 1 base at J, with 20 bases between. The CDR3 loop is CASSQGRPGVGESNQPQHF. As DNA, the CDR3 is TGCGCCAGCAGCCAAGGACGTCCCGGGGTTGGCGAAAGCAATCAGCCCCAGCATTTT.

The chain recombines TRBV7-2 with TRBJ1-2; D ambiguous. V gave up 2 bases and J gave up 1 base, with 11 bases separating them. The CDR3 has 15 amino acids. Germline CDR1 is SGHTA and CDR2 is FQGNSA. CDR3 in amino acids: CASSLKADNNYGYTF. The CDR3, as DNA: TGTGCCAGCAGCTTAAAGGCAGACAATAACTATGGCTACACCTTC.

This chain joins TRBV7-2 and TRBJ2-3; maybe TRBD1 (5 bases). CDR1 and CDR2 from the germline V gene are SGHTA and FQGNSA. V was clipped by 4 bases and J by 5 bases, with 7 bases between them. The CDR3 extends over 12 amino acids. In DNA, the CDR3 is TGTGCCAGCAGCTACCAGGGAGATACGCAGTATTTT. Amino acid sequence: CASSYQGDTQYF.

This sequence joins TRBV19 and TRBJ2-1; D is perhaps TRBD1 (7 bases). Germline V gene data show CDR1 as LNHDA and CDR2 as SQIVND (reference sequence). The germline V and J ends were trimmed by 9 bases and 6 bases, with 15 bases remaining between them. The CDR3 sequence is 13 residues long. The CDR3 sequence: CASTSGGGNEQFF. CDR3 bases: TGTGCCAGCACCTCAGGGGGAGGCAATGAGCAGTTCTTC.

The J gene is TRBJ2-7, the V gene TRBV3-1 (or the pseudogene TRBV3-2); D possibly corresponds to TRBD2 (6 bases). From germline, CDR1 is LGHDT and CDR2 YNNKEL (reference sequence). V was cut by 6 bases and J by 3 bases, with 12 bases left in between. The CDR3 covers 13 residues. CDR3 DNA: TGTGCCAGCAGGGGGGGACGGATCTACGAGCAGTACTTC. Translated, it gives CASRGGRIYEQYF.

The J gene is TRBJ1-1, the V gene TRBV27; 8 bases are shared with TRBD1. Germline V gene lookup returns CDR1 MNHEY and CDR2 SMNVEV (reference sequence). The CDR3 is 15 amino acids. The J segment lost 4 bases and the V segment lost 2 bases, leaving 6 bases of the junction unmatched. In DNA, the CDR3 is TGTGCCAGCAGTTTAACAGCCACAGGGGGCACTGAAGCTTTCTTT. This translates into CASSLTATGGTEAFF.

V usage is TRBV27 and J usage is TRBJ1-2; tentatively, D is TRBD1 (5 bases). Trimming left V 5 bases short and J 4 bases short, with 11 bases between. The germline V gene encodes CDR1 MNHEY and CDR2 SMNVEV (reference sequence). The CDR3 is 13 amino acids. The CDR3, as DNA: TGTGCCAGCAGTCCAAGGGGTGGCTATGGCTACACCTTC. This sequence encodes CASSPRGGYGYTF.

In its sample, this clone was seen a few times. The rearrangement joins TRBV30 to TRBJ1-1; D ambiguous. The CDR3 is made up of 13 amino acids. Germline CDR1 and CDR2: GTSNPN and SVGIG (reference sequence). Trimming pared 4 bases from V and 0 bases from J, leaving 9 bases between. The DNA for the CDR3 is TGTGCCTGGATTCGGAGGGTGAACACTGAAGCTTTCTTT. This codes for CAWIRRVNTEAFF.

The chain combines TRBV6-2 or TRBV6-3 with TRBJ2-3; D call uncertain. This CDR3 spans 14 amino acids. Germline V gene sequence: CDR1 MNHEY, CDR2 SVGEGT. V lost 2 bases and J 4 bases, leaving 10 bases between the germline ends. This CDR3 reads CASSYGIGSDTQYF. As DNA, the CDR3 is TGTGCCAGCAGTTACGGGATTGGGTCAGATACGCAGTATTTT.

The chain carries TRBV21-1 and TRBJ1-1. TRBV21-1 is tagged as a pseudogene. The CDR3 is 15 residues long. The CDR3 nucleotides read TGTGCCAGCAGTTCATACCACGGGGACGACACTGAAGCTTTCTTT. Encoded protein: CASSSYHGDDTEAFF.

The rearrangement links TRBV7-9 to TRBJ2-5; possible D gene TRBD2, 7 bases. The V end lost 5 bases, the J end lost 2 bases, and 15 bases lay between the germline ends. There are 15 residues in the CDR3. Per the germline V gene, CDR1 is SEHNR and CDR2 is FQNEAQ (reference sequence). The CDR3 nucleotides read TGTGCCAGCAGCCTCGGGGGGACACCACAAGAGACCCAGTACTTC. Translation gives CASSLGGTPQETQYF.

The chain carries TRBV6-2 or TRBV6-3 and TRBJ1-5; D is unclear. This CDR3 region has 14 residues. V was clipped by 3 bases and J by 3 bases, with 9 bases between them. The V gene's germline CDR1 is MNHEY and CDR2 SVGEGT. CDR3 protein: CASSYYSSNQPQHF. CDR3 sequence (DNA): TGTGCCAGCAGTTATTACTCATCCAATCAGCCCCAGCATTTT.

The CDR3, as DNA: TGTGCCAGCAGCCGCGAGGGGAGAGATGAAAAACTGTTTTTT. Its translation: CASSREGRDEKLFF. The rearrangement joins TRBV7-8 to TRBJ1-4; possibly TRBD1 for D (5 bases). V was cut by 5 bases and J by 6 bases, with 13 bases left in between. CDR3 length: 14 residues. The germline gives CDR1 SGHVS, CDR2 FQNEAQ.

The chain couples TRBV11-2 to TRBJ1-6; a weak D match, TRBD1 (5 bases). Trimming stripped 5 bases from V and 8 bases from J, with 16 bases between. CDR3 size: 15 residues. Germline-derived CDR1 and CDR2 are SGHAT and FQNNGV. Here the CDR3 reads CASSPIRAGDSPLHF. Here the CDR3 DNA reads TGTGCCAGCAGCCCGATCCGGGCGGGGGATTCACCCCTCCACTTT.

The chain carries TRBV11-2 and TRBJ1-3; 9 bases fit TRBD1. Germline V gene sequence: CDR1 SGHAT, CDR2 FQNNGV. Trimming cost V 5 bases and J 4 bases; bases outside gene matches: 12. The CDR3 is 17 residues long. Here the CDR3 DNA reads TGTGCCAGCAGCGATACCCGGGACAGGGTTTTAGGAAACACCATATATTTT. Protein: CASSDTRDRVLGNTIYF.

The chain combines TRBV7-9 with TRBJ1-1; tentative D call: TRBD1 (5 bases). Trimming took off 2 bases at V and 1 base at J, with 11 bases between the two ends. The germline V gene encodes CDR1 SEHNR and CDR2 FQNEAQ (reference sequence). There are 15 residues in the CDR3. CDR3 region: CASSLRDGQNTEAFF. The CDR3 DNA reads TGTGCCAGCAGCTTACGGGACGGGCAGAACACTGAAGCTTTCTTT. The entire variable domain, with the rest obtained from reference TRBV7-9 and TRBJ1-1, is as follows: DTGVSQNPRHKITKRGQNVTFRCDPISEHNRLYWYRQTLGQGPEFLTYFQNEAQLEKSRLLSDRFSAERPKGSFSTLEIQRTEQGDSAMYLCASSLRDGQNTEAFFGQGTRLTVV.

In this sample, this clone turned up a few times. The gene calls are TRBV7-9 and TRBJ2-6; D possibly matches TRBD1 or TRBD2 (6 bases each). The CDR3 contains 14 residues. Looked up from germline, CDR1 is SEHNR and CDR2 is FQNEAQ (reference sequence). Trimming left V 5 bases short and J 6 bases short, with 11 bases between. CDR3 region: CASSPGAMANVLTF. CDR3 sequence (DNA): TGTGCCAGCAGCCCGGGGGCCATGGCCAACGTCCTGACTTTC.